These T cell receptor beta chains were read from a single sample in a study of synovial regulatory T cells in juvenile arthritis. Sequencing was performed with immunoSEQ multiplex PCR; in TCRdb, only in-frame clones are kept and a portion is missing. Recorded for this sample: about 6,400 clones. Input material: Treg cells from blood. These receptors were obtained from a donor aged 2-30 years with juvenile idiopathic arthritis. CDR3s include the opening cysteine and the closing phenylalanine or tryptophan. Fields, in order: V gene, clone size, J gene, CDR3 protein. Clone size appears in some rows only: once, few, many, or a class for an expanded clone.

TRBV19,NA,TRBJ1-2,CASRGESTGYTF
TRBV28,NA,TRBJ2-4,CASSGRNPWLGIQYF
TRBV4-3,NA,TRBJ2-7,CASSQGVTAYEQYF
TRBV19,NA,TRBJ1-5,CASSMGLGTQF
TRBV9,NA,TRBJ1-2,CASSLLANYGYTF
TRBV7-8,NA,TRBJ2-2,CASSLQGLAGIKVYPGELFF
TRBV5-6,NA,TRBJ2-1,CASSLSISYEQFF
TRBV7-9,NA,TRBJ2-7,CASSLDRSKHEQYF
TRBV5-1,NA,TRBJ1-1,CASSLARPNTEAFF
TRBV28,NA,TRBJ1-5,CASSLPMISNQPQHF
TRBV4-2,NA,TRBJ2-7,CASSQDQYEQYF
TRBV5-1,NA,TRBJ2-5,CASSSDPRETQYF
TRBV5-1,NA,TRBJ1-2,CASSPIRPGQGDGYTF
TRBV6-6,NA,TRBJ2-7,CASRRQGDYEQYF
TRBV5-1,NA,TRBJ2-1,CASSLGGINNEQFF
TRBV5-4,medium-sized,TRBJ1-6,CASSSGALGSPLHF
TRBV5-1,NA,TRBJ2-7,CASRAELTYEQYF
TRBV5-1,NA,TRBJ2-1,CASGGRADNEQFF
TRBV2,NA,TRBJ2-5,CASRPGGPQETQYF
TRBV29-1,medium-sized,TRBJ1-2,CSVAGQTLGYTF
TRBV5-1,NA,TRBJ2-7,CASSPGWQTYEQYF
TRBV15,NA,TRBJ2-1,CATSRDLAGGLNEQFF
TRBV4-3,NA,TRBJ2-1,CASSQRTSGSWGYNEQFF
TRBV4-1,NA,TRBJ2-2,CASSQESGVWDRGTTGELFF
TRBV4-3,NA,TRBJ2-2,CASSQDLGVAGELFF
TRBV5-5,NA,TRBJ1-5,CASSPLGGVAGNQPQHF
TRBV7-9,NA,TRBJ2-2,CASSLGSPGELFF
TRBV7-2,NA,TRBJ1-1,CASSNRQGNTEAFF
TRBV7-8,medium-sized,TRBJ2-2,CASSLNSGSTGELFF
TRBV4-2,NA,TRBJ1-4,CASSQASGGGEKLFF
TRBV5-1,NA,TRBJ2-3,CASSFGTDTQYF
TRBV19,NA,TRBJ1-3,CASVRDHSGNTIYF
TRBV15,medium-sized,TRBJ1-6,CATSREDRDYNSPLHF
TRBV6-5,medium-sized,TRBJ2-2,CASSYGLAGTGELFF
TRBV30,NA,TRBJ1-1,CAWKRGGMNTEAFF
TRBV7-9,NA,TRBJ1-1,CASSLRGDTEAFF
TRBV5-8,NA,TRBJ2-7,CASSLRDRVYEQYF
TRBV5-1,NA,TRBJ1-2,CASSSRDGNYGYTF
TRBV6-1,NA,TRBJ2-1,CASKRGSASNEQFF
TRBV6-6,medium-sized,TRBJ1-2,CASRAGVYGYTF
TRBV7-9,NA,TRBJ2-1,CASSLSSGYYNEQFF
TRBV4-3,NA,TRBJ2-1,CASSQGTSSYNEQFF
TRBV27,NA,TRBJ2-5,CASSDNQGGLGGTQYF
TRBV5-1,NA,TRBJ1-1,CASSGWMDTEAFF
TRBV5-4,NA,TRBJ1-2,CASLGLPGKTYGYTF